The 8 T cell receptor beta chains given below trace back to one sample, sequenced in a study of blood T cells in healthy people across ages. Primed by a sample-barcoded 5' primer and a J-beta primer mix, a second PCR proceeded for roughly 6 to 12 cycles. MiXCR, run by TCRdb on the 5' RACE reads, gives a single entry per CDR3 protein. Among under 1,000,000 distinct CDR3 sequences listed, around half were seen once. The specimen sequenced was blood. The receptors here all came from an older man in good health.

The chain employs TRBV6-2 or TRBV6-3 and TRBJ2-1, with D possibly called TRBD1 or TRBD2 (5 bases each). Per germline, CDR1 MNHEY and CDR2 SVGEGT. The ends were cut back, 6 bases at V and 5 bases at J, with 14 bases in the middle. The CDR3 loop spans 14 amino acids. This chain's CDR3 is CASSLDGAHNEQFF. DNA for the CDR3: TGTGCCAGCAGCCTGGACGGGGCCCACAATGAGCAGTTCTTC.

This chain joins TRBV5-1 and TRBJ2-6; D ambiguous. The V end lost 0 bases, the J end lost 2 bases, and 9 bases lay between the germline ends. From germline, CDR1 is SGHRS and CDR2 YFSETQ. This CDR3 has 16 residues. For the CDR3, the DNA is TGCGCCAGCAGCTTGGTCGTGGGGACTGGGGCCAACGTCCTGACTTTC. Residues: CASSLVVGTGANVLTF.

This clonotype turned up a few times. J is TRBJ1-6 and V is TRBV5-1, with 8 bases matching TRBD1. Germline trimming cut 0 bases from V and 10 bases from J; bases unmatched to any gene: 6. This CDR3 is built from 15 residues. Germline V lookup: CDR1 SGHRS, CDR2 YFSETQ. The CDR3 bases are TGCGCCAGCAGCTTGGAGCCCAGGGGGCAATCACCCCTCCACTTT. Translating it yields CASSLEPRGQSPLHF.

This chain connects TRBV6-6 to TRBJ2-1; 7 bases match TRBD2. J lost 6 bases, V lost 4 bases, and 9 bases had no gene match. Germline CDR1 reads MNHNY; CDR2 reads SVGAGI (reference sequence). The CDR3 is 15 residues long. The CDR3 DNA is TGTGCCAGCAGTTCCCGACTAGCCCCCGGCAATGAGCAGTTCTTC. This codes for CASSSRLAPGNEQFF.

The chain recombines TRBV7-2 with TRBJ2-6; D uncertain. Germline CDR1 is SGHTA and CDR2 is FQGNSA. V lost 5 bases, J lost 6 bases, and 23 bases lay in between. The CDR3 totals 18 residues. CDR3 in amino acids: CASSRRHGVGVEANVLTF. DNA for the CDR3: TGTGCCAGCAGCCGACGACATGGCGTGGGCGTGGAGGCCAACGTCCTGACTTTC.

This clonotype has a handful of counts. This chain uses TRBV11-2 with TRBJ2-3; D may be TRBD2 (5 bases). The CDR3 loop spans 15 amino acids. V lost 4 bases and J lost 9, with 20 bases in between. Per the germline V gene, CDR1 is SGHAT and CDR2 is FQNNGV. CDR3 bases: TGTGCCAGCAGCTATACAGAGGGCAGACGTATGACGCAGTATTTT. Translation: CASSYTEGRRMTQYF.

This clonotype has only a few counts. DNA for the CDR3: TGTGCCAGCAGCTTATCGACTAGCGGTCTCTCCTACGAGCAGTACTTC. This translates into CASSLSTSGLSYEQYF. The genes are TRBV7-8 and TRBJ2-7; TRBD2 matches 9 bases. The ends lost 2 bases at V and 0 bases at J; junction bases unmatched: 5. Germline CDR1 SGHVS, CDR2 FQNEAQ. The CDR3 runs 16 residues.

This clonotype was seen more than once but under ten times. This rearrangement joins TRBV7-2 to TRBJ2-1; a weak D match, TRBD2 (5 bases). V was trimmed by 1 base and J by 6 bases, leaving 7 bases between them. Germline CDR1 is SGHTA and CDR2 is FQGNSA. The CDR3 has 13 residues. The CDR3 here is CASSLVTSNEQFF. Here the CDR3 DNA reads TGTGCCAGCAGCTTAGTAACTAGCAATGAGCAGTTCTTC.